The 4 T cell receptor beta chains reported below all come from one sample, sequenced in a study of T cells in women clearing cervical HPV infection. Clones were read by immunoSEQ multiplex PCR, and TCRdb kept only the in-frame ones, dropping some. The ten top clones account for approximately 6.3%, within a sample of approximately 37,000 clones. The sequencing sample was made of blood buffy coat. Receptor source: a woman aged 18 to 75 with a cervical HPV16 infection that either progressed to CIN3+ or cleared (not recorded which).

As for this clone: The read gets to within 3 residues of the CDR3 end, and the germline J gene fills in the rest. J is TRBJ2-5 and V is TRBV4-1; maybe TRBD2 (6 bases). This CDR3 contains 16 residues. Germline CDR1 and CDR2: MGHRA and YSYEKL. V lost 0 bases to trimming and J lost 4 bases, with 15 bases between them. CDR3 loop: CASSQEGISGIETQYF. The sequenced CDR3 bases are TGCGCCAGCAGCCAAGAAGGGATTAGCGGAATAGAGACC.

With regard to this clone: One end of the junction varies from germline; a read error may be responsible. The read comes to an end 3 residues before the CDR3 does, leaving the germline J gene to fill in the end. This chain joins TRBV4-2 and TRBJ2-5; tentatively, D is TRBD2 (6 bases). Germline V gene sequence: CDR1 LGHNA, CDR2 YNFKEQ. CDR3 length: 15 amino acids. This CDR3 is CASSQDLDYLGTQYF. Partial CDR3 DNA: TGCGCCAGCAGCCAAGATCTGGACTATTTAGGGACC.

Points on this clone: The read stops 3 residues short of the end of the CDR3; the missing end is completed from the germline J gene. This chain uses TRBV7-9 with TRBJ1-2, with D unclear. The CDR3 totals 11 residues. Germline V gives CDR1 SEHNR, CDR2 FQNEAQ (reference sequence). The CDR3 spells CASSAGSVYTF. The sequenced part of the CDR3 DNA is TGTGCCAGCAGCGCAGGTTCCGTG.

As regards this clone: The DNA ends 3 residues before the CDR3 does, and the rest of the CDR3 is filled in from the germline J gene. The V gene is TRBV2, the J gene TRBJ1-1, with 8 bases aligning to TRBD1. Germline V CDR1 and CDR2: SNHLY, FYNNEI. The trim removed 7 bases at V and 3 bases at J, leaving 7 bases unmatched. The CDR3 runs 14 residues. The CDR3 loop is CASKGRGLYTEAFF. Partial CDR3 DNA: TGTGCCAGCAAGGGCAGGGGGCTGTACACTGAA.